These 21 T cell receptor beta chains came from one sample sequenced in a study of CD8 T cells in ankylosing spondylitis. Whole-study findings and limits: Fewer than 10 highly homologous variants made up a TCR beta motif that seemed to typify ankylosing spondylitis blood.

TCRdb itself ran the 5' RACE reads through MiXCR, one entry per CDR3 protein. The data show about 700,000 distinct CDR3 sequences, under 20% seen once. Antigens for these TCRs are unknown. The sequenced material came from blood, either unsorted or a sorted T cell fraction (not recorded which). The receptors originated from a male donor with ankylosing spondylitis.

The genes are TRBV9 and TRBJ2-3; possibly TRBD1 or TRBD2 for D (6 bases each). Germline assignment: CDR1 SGDLS and CDR2 YYNGEE. CDR3 length: 15 residues. Trimming took off 2 bases at V and 3 bases at J, with 13 bases between the two ends. The CDR3 nucleotides are TGTGCCAGCAGCGTGGGGGGCGCGGAAACAGATACGCAGTATTTT. Protein sequence: CASSVGGAETDTQYF.

This clonotype was counted between two and nine times. The V gene is TRBV10-3, the J gene TRBJ1-4; no clear D. This CDR3 comprises 13 residues. The germline V gene has CDR1 ENHRY and CDR2 SYGVKD. With 9 bases removed from V and 0 bases from J, the gap between germline ends came to 8 bases. Here the CDR3 DNA reads TGTGCCATAGCTCGTGCAACTAATGAAAAACTGTTTTTT. This codes for CAIARATNEKLFF.

This sequence joins TRBV20-1 and TRBJ2-7, with D perhaps matching TRBD1 or TRBD2 (5 bases each). CDR1 is DFQATT and CDR2 is SNEGSKA in the germline V gene (reference sequence). The CDR3 spans 14 residues. Deletions cut 3 bases from V and 5 bases from J, with 17 bases between. The chain's CDR3 is CSARGDQFLHEQYF. The CDR3 nucleotides are TGCAGTGCTAGGGGGGACCAATTTCTCCACGAGCAGTACTTC.

This clonotype showed up just a few times. The chain has TRBV20-1 and TRBJ2-7, with 9 bases lining up with TRBD2. This CDR3 is built from 16 residues. The V and J ends lost 3 bases and 0 bases, in that order; junction bases with no gene match: 9. The germline V gene has CDR1 DFQATT and CDR2 SNEGSKA (reference sequence). CDR3 residues: CSASLLAGGSSYEQYF. In nucleotides, the CDR3 is TGCAGTGCTAGTTTATTGGCGGGAGGGAGCTCCTACGAGCAGTACTTC.

J is TRBJ2-7 and V is TRBV7-6; 11 positions match TRBD2. The CDR3 covers 16 residues. The V gene's germline CDR1 is SGHVS and CDR2 FNYEAQ. Losses at the gene ends were 3 bases for V and 2 bases for J; bases not matched to a gene: 6. The CDR3 DNA reads TGTGCCAGCAGCTTCGGGGAGGGACTAGCGGCCTACGAGCAGTACTTC. Its protein is CASSFGEGLAAYEQYF.

This clonotype was detected only a few times. In DNA, the CDR3 is TGTGCCAGCAGCAACGGGGGATCACCCCTCCACTTT. Amino acids: CASSNGGSPLHF. The chain links TRBV7-2 to TRBJ1-6; D may be TRBD1 (5 bases). CDR1 and CDR2 (germline): SGHTA, FQGNSA. CDR3 length equals 12 residues. Trimming left V 5 bases short and J 10 bases short, with 9 bases between.

The table lists this clonotype with a few counts. The conserved final phenylalanine or tryptophan is absent from the CDR3, which likely points to a read error. The chain couples TRBV20-1 to TRBJ2-3; 12 positions match TRBD2. Germline V gene lookup returns CDR1 DFQATT and CDR2 SNEGSKA (reference sequence). The CDR3 has 16 residues. Germline trimming cut 3 bases from V and 6 bases from J; bases unmatched to any gene: 10. CDR3 DNA: TGCAGTGCTAGTAGGCCTAGCGGGGGGGCTGGGGATACGCAGTATATT. Translating it yields CSASRPSGGAGDTQYI.

This clonotype showed up just a few times. This chain uses TRBV7-2 with TRBJ2-6; no clear D gene. Germline CDR1 is SGHTA and CDR2 is FQGNSA. This CDR3 has 15 amino acids. V gave up 1 base and J gave up 0 bases, with 4 bases separating them. The CDR3: CASSLVRSGANVLTF. The CDR3, as DNA: TGTGCCAGCAGCTTAGTTCGCTCTGGGGCCAACGTCCTGACTTTC.

The rearrangement uses TRBV5-1 and TRBJ2-3; 9 bases are a match to TRBD2. CDR1 and CDR2 from the germline V gene are SGHRS and YFSETQ. The CDR3 covers 15 residues. With V trimmed by 4 bases and J by 6 bases, 9 bases remained unmatched. The CDR3 DNA reads as TGCGCCAGCAGCCCTAGCGGGACGGCGAGGGATACGCAGTATTTT. Translation gives CASSPSGTARDTQYF.

V is TRBV7-9 and J is TRBJ1-3; the D is unclear. The CDR3 covers 16 residues. The germline V and J ends were trimmed by 5 bases and 0 bases, with 14 bases remaining between them. Per germline, CDR1 SEHNR and CDR2 FQNEAQ (reference sequence). The CDR3 bases are TGTGCCAGCAGCCCCCGGACTGGAAGCTCTGGAAACACCATATATTTT. It encodes CASSPRTGSSGNTIYF. Drawing the rest from reference TRBV7-9 and TRBJ1-3, the complete variable domain is DTGVSQNPRHKITKRGQNVTFRCDPISEHNRLYWYRQTLGQGPEFLTYFQNEAQLEKSRLLSDRFSAERPKGSFSTLEIQRTEQGDSAMYLCASSPRTGSSGNTIYFGEGSWLTVV.

This clonotype was detected a few times. This chain uses TRBV12-3 or TRBV12-4 with TRBJ1-3; D gene unclear. Trimming took off 4 bases at V and 8 bases at J, with 6 bases between the two ends. The CDR3 covers 11 residues. DNA for the CDR3: TGTGCCAGCAGTTACGAAGACACCATATATTTT. It specifies CASSYEDTIYF.

This chain uses TRBV2 with TRBJ2-5, with 7 bases identical to TRBD2. The CDR3 has 15 amino acids. Germline CDR1 reads SNHLY; CDR2 reads FYNNEI. The V segment lost 4 bases and the J segment 1 base; nucleotides outside the gene matches: 6. The CDR3: CASSVQRGFQETQYF. The DNA for the CDR3 is TGTGCCAGCAGTGTGCAGCGGGGATTCCAAGAGACCCAGTACTTC. Full variable domain (missing parts from reference TRBV2 and TRBJ2-5): EPEVTQTPSHQVTQMGQEVILRCVPISNHLYFYWYRQILGQKVEFLVSFYNNEISEKSEIFDDQFSVERPDGSNFTLKIRSTKLEDSAMYFCASSVQRGFQETQYFGPGTRLLVL.

This chain links TRBV9 with TRBJ2-3, with TRBD2 matching over 12 bases. The CDR3 totals 19 residues. Germline V gene data show CDR1 as SGDLS and CDR2 as YYNGEE. With 1 base clipped from V and 3 bases from J, the junction kept 12 bases outside the gene matches. CDR3 in DNA: TGTGCCAGCAGCGTAAGGCTAGCGGGAGGGACTGGGGTAACAGATACGCAGTATTTT. This sequence encodes CASSVRLAGGTGVTDTQYF.

The chain recombines TRBV7-8 with TRBJ2-1; a possible D gene is TRBD2 (5 bases). V was cut by 5 bases and J by 8 bases, with 28 bases left in between. There are 18 residues in the CDR3. In germline, CDR1 is SGHVS, CDR2 FQNEAQ. The CDR3 nucleotides are TGTGCCAGCAGCCTTCACGATTTTGACCAAACTGCGGAGGATGAGCAGTTCTTC. This codes for CASSLHDFDQTAEDEQFF.

V usage is TRBV27 and J usage is TRBJ2-1; D uncertain. V gave up 3 bases and J gave up 5 bases, with 11 bases separating them. Per germline, CDR1 MNHEY and CDR2 SMNVEV (reference sequence). The CDR3 is 14 amino acids. CDR3 nucleotides: TGTGCCAGCAGTTTTTTGGCGGTTAACAATGAGCAGTTCTTC. Residues: CASSFLAVNNEQFF.

There are many counts of this clonotype. The chain recombines TRBV2 with TRBJ2-1; tentative D call: TRBD2 (5 bases). Germline values: CDR1 SNHLY, CDR2 FYNNEI. Trimming shortened V by 5 bases and J by 6 bases, and 8 bases separated the two germline ends. The CDR3 runs 12 residues. The CDR3 DNA is TGTGCCAGCAGTCCCAGCGGCAATGAGCAGTTCTTC. Residues: CASSPSGNEQFF. Complete variable domain (other parts from reference TRBV2 and TRBJ2-1): EPEVTQTPSHQVTQMGQEVILRCVPISNHLYFYWYRQILGQKVEFLVSFYNNEISEKSEIFDDQFSVERPDGSNFTLKIRSTKLEDSAMYFCASSPSGNEQFFGPGTRLTVL.

The table lists this clonotype with a few counts. This sequence joins TRBV15 and TRBJ2-5; 7 bases fit TRBD1. This CDR3 region has 14 residues. Germline loops: CDR1 LNHNV, CDR2 YYDKDF (reference sequence). Germline trimming cut 3 bases from V and 1 base from J; bases unmatched to any gene: 2. The CDR3 spells CATSSWTGQETQYF. The DNA for the CDR3 is TGTGCCACCAGCAGTTGGACAGGCCAAGAGACCCAGTACTTC. Based on the CDR3 plus reference TRBV15 and TRBJ2-5, the full variable domain is DAMVIQNPRYQVTQFGKPVTLSCSQTLNHNVMYWYQQKSSQAPKLLFHYYDKDFNNEADTPDNFQSRRPNTSFCFLDIRSPGLGDTAMYLCATSSWTGQETQYFGPGTRLLVL.

This chain links TRBV6-1 with TRBJ1-5; TRBD1 might be the D (6 bases). V was shortened by 5 bases and J by 4 bases, with 15 bases between the two germline ends. The CDR3 covers 15 residues. The V gene's germline CDR1 is MNHNS and CDR2 SASEGT. The DNA for the CDR3 is TGTGCCAGCAGTCAAGGGACACCCCGAAATCAGCCCCAGCATTTT. It encodes CASSQGTPRNQPQHF.

This rearrangement joins TRBV12-3 or TRBV12-4 to TRBJ2-7; no reliable D call. The CDR3 is 15 residues long. The V end was cut by 3 bases, the J end by 1 base, with 13 bases between. Written as DNA, the CDR3 is TGTGCCAGCAGTTTCGGCGAGAGTCCGTCCTACGAGCAGTACTTC. It encodes CASSFGESPSYEQYF.

J is TRBJ1-1 and V is TRBV9; D is possibly TRBD1 (6 bases). Deletions cut 2 bases from V and 5 bases from J, with 16 bases between. The CDR3 totals 15 residues. Germline CDR1 is SGDLS and CDR2 is YYNGEE. The CDR3 bases are TGTGCCAGCAGCGTCGCCGTGGGGGCGGGAACTGAAGCTTTCTTT. Protein product: CASSVAVGAGTEAFF. Combining the CDR3 with reference TRBV9 and TRBJ1-1 gives the whole variable domain DSGVTQTPKHLITATGQRVTLRCSPRSGDLSVYWYQQSLDQGLQFLIQYYNGEERAKGNILERFSAQQFPDLHSELNLSSLELGDSALYFCASSVAVGAGTEAFFGQGTRLTVV.

Only a few counts were recorded for this clonotype. V and J are TRBV4-1 and TRBJ1-1; D unresolved. This CDR3 contains 16 residues. The V gene lost 1 base and the J gene lost 4 bases, with 16 bases spanning the gap. Germline V CDR1 and CDR2: MGHRA, YSYEKL. CDR3 nucleotide sequence: TGCGCCAGCAGCCAAGCCCCCGTAGGGATGGTCACTGAAGCTTTCTTT. This codes for CASSQAPVGMVTEAFF.